This T cell receptor (beta chain) was captured by sequencing in a study of cytomegalovirus exposure and HLA in healthy donors. The CDR3 is made up of 16 amino acids. The germline gives CDR1 LNHDA, CDR2 SQIVND (reference sequence). V lost 3 bases, J lost 2 bases, and 13 bases lay in between. The study ran its PCR with 60 Vbeta and 13 Jbeta primers. TCRdb's copy holds only in-frame clones and misses some; the assay was immunoSEQ multiplex PCR. Seen here are just under 70,000 clones, 81% observed once, and the top ten hold 6.5%. The sequenced sample was PBMCs. J is TRBJ1-4 and V is TRBV19; TRBD1 might be the D (6 bases). The source of this sequence is a human donor in good health. CDR3 nucleotide sequence: TGTGCCAGTAGTATTAGAGGGGGAGCTACTAATGAAAAACTGTTTTTT. It codes for CASSIRGGATNEKLFF. Full variable domain (remainder filled in from reference TRBV19 and TRBJ1-4): DGGITQSPKYLFRKEGQNVTLSCEQNLNHDAMYWYRQDPGQGLRLIYYSQIVNDFQKGDIAEGYSVSREKKESFPLTVTSAQKNPTAFYLCASSIRGGATNEKLFFGSGTQLSVL.